This T cell receptor (beta chain) was found in a study of beta chain features in type 1 diabetes. Broader study findings: Sequencing the cDNA could make cells with high TCR expression show up more than they should. In all four CD4+ subsets, TCRB CDR3 length was significantly, moderately reduced in type 1 diabetes.

The germline V gene encodes CDR1 MNHEY and CDR2 SMNVEV (reference sequence). The V and J ends lost 2 bases and 9 bases, in that order; junction bases with no gene match: 8. The CDR3 totals 16 residues. What was sequenced were expressed TCRB transcripts, since all of the isolated RNA had been reverse transcribed. Clones were sequenced by immunoSEQ multiplex PCR, and TCRdb holds only the in-frame ones, with some missing. The sample comprises 300,000 or so clones, roughly 8.8% of which are singletons, and around 1% rests with the top ten. This clone was picked up a small number of times. The antigen remains undetermined. The single heparinised draw taken from each donor contained around 100 mL of blood on average.

This rearrangement joins TRBV27 to TRBJ2-1, with 12 bases identical to TRBD1. This TCR was sampled from a man aged 25 to 45 with type 1 diabetes. Sequences were obtained from central memory CD4+ T cells from blood. CDR3 loop: CASSLNWGQGAGEQFF. DNA of the CDR3: TGTGCCAGCAGTTTAAATTGGGGACAGGGGGCAGGTGAGCAGTTCTTC.